The 10 T cell receptor beta chains below were found in one sample sequenced in a study of cytomegalovirus exposure and HLA in healthy donors. PCR primers comprised 60 Vbeta and 13 Jbeta primers. Method: immunoSEQ multiplex PCR; TCRdb's copy keeps in-frame clones and lacks some. The repertoire consists of around 180,000 clones, with less than 80% occurring once and the leading ten covering roughly 0.76%. Sequencing input: PBMCs. The receptors derive from a woman in her thirties or forties in good health and CMV-seronegative.

This chain joins TRBV5-1 and TRBJ1-1; 7 bases match TRBD1. The length of the CDR3 is 14 residues. From germline, CDR1 is SGHRS and CDR2 YFSETQ. V trimming: 4 bases; J trimming: 4 bases; junction bases outside the gene matches: 7. CDR3 sequence (DNA): TGCGCCAGCAGCACCGAAACAGGGGTCACTGAAGCTTTCTTT. Encoded protein: CASSTETGVTEAFF.

The chain has TRBV7-9 and TRBJ2-3; TRBD1 aligns across 11 bases. This CDR3 region has 19 residues. J gave up 2 bases and V 5 bases, and 15 bases lay outside the gene matches. Germline V lookup: CDR1 SEHNR, CDR2 FQNEAQ (reference sequence). The chain's CDR3 is CASSLYRGQGVRTTDTQYF. The DNA of the CDR3 is TGTGCCAGCAGCCTATATAGGGGACAGGGGGTTAGGACCACAGATACGCAGTATTTT.

The chain recombines TRBV29-1 with TRBJ1-1; D gene uncertain. There are 11 residues in the CDR3. V lost 3 bases, J lost 10 bases, and 12 bases lay in between. Germline-derived CDR1 and CDR2 are SQVTM and ANQGSEA. The CDR3 region is CSVDSLSGAFF. DNA of the CDR3: TGCAGCGTTGACAGTTTAAGTGGAGCTTTCTTT.

The gene calls are TRBV2 and TRBJ2-2; TRBD1 matches at 11 bases. The CDR3 runs 17 residues. J gave up 2 bases and V 9 bases, and 11 bases lay outside the gene matches. The germline V gene has CDR1 SNHLY and CDR2 FYNNEI. The CDR3 sequence: CASLRDRGNFNTGELFF. CDR3 coding DNA: TGTGCCAGTCTCCGGGACAGGGGGAATTTTAACACCGGGGAGCTGTTTTTT.

The rearrangement joins TRBV27 to TRBJ2-3; perhaps TRBD2 as D (6 bases). The V gene lost 5 bases and the J gene lost 6 bases, with 15 bases spanning the gap. Germline-derived CDR1 and CDR2 are MNHEY and SMNVEV (reference sequence). CDR3 length equals 14 residues. The CDR3 region has the DNA TGTGCCAGCAGTCCACCGGGAGCCAAGGATACGCAGTATTTT. It is translated as CASSPPGAKDTQYF.

The genes are TRBV6-1 and TRBJ1-5, with D perhaps TRBD1 (5 bases). This CDR3 contains 15 residues. The ends were cut back, 6 bases at V and 0 bases at J, with 12 bases in the middle. Looked up from germline, CDR1 is MNHNS and CDR2 is SASEGT. The CDR3 nucleotides are TGTGCCAGCAGCTTAGACAGCCATAGCAATCAGCCCCAGCATTTT. Translation gives CASSLDSHSNQPQHF.

This clone was detected once. The chain links TRBV9 to TRBJ2-2; 8 bases are shared with TRBD2. Germline V gene data show CDR1 as SGDLS and CDR2 as YYNGEE. The V and J ends lost 0 bases and 5 bases, in that order; junction bases with no gene match: 3. The CDR3 covers 15 residues. For the CDR3, the DNA is TGTGCCAGCAGCGTAGAGGCTAGCGGGACCGGGGAGCTGTTTTTT. Translating gives CASSVEASGTGELFF.

This clone appeared once. The chain links TRBV7-2 to TRBJ1-6; D unresolved. Trimming pared 1 base from V and 1 base from J, leaving 11 bases between. This CDR3 comprises 17 residues. Germline CDR1 is SGHTA and CDR2 is FQGNSA. The CDR3 bases are TGTGCCAGCAGCTTAGGGCAGGTTGGATCCTATAATTCACCCCTCCACTTT. Translated, it gives CASSLGQVGSYNSPLHF.

This clone was seen a handful of times. V gene TRBV6-1 combines with J gene TRBJ1-1; maybe TRBD1 (5 bases). V was pared by 5 bases and J by 1 base, with 11 bases between. Germline V CDR1 and CDR2: MNHNS, SASEGT. The CDR3 has 14 amino acids. CDR3 in amino acids: CASSSTVSNTEAFF. The DNA for the CDR3 is TGTGCCAGCAGTTCGACAGTTTCGAACACTGAAGCTTTCTTT.

This rearrangement joins TRBV9 to TRBJ2-2; 8 positions match TRBD2. Germline lookup yields CDR1 SGDLS and CDR2 YYNGEE. The V and J ends lost 3 bases and 1 base, in that order; junction bases with no gene match: 5. The length of the CDR3 is 16 residues. CDR3 in amino acids: CASSAATSGNTGELFF. The CDR3 nucleotides are TGTGCCAGCAGCGCCGCTACTAGCGGGAACACCGGGGAGCTGTTTTTT.